This TCR beta chain was documented in a study of blood T cells in healthy people across ages. Then a second PCR, running roughly 7 to 11 cycles, was carried out with a sample-barcoded 5' primer and a J-beta primer mix. A single record per CDR3 protein comes from TCRdb applying MiXCR to the 5' RACE reads. This sample has some 1.4 million distinct CDR3 sequences, with 42% found just once. Whole-study results and caveats: As age increased, TCR beta diversity per million T cells fell in a roughly linear fashion.

It was around 10 milliliters of peripheral blood that were drawn from each donor. This CDR3 region has 16 residues. V dropped 6 bases and J dropped 0; count of bases not matched to a gene: 7. About this clonotype itself: Its antigen is currently unknown.

This rearrangement joins TRBV12-3 or TRBV12-4 to TRBJ2-4; 8 positions match TRBD2. Material: blood. This receptor was identified in a woman younger than 30 in good health. The CDR3 DNA follows: TGTGCCAGCAGACCTGGGACTAGACTAGCCAAAAACATTCAGTACTTC. It encodes CASRPGTRLAKNIQYF.